This T cell receptor (beta chain) was sequenced during a study of CD8 T cells in ankylosing spondylitis. It was by quantitative 5'-RACE with molecular barcodes that TCR beta libraries were made. In TCRdb, the 5' RACE reads were re-called with MiXCR into one record per CDR3 protein. The sample has about 220,000 distinct CDR3 sequences, around 7.9% seen once. This clonotype has at least ten counts. Its target is unknown. Study-wide findings and caveats: Prior work had noted some motif variants in reactive arthritis blood and synovial fluid. About 8 highly homologous variants made up a TCR beta motif, and this motif appeared characteristic of ankylosing spondylitis blood.

In germline, CDR1 is MNHEY, CDR2 SVGAGI. V was cut by 0 bases and J by 6 bases, with 9 bases left in between. The CDR3 extends over 14 amino acids. The rearrangement joins TRBV6-5 to TRBJ2-1, with no clear D. The sequencing input was blood, either unsorted or a sorted T cell fraction (not recorded which). The receptor was isolated from a male donor with ankylosing spondylitis. As DNA, the CDR3 is TGTGCCAGCAGTTACTCAAGGAAGGGCAATGAGCAGTTCTTC. Its translation is CASSYSRKGNEQFF.